A selection of T cell receptor beta chains follows, all from one sample in a study of regulatory T cells in long-lasting Graves disease. TCRdb used MiXCR to reprocess the multiplex PCR reads, holding one entry per CDR3 protein. Here the sample spans about 470,000 distinct CDR3 sequences, roughly 21% being singletons. Sequencing used peripheral blood mononuclear cells (PBMCs), obtained when the disease was refractory, from a patient treated with antithyroid drugs. Every receptor here comes from a female donor with Graves disease. CDR3s include the opening cysteine and the closing phenylalanine or tryptophan. A D gene is named only where the DNA matches it firmly. The size field is filled for only some rows; it gives once, few, many or a size class.

v_call	clone_size	j_call	d_call	cdr3_nt	cdr3_aa
TRBV5-1	few	TRBJ1-1	NA	TGCGCCAGCAGCCTCGGTCCGGCGGACACTGAAGCTTTCTTT	CASSLGPADTEAFF
TRBV19	once	TRBJ2-3	NA	TGTGCCTCTTCTTGGGGTTCCGGCACAGATACGCAGTATTTT	CASSWGSGTDTQYF
TRBV7-3	few	TRBJ2-7	TRBD2	TGTGCCAGCAGCTCGGGACTAGAAATTAACGAGCAGTACTTC	CASSSGLEINEQYF
TRBV28	many	TRBJ2-5	NA	TGTGCCAGCAGCACCCCTCAGGGGAAGGCGACCCAGTACTTC	CASSTPQGKATQYF
TRBV3-1	NA	TRBJ2-5	NA	TGTGCCAGCAGCCAAGAAACGCCAGCGACAGACTCCCAGGAGACCCAGTACTTC	CASSQETPATDSQETQYF
TRBV6-5	many	TRBJ2-5	TRBD1	TGTGCCAGCAGTTACTCGAAGGACAGGGGAGAGACCCAGTACTTC	CASSYSKDRGETQYF
TRBV20-1	NA	TRBJ1-1	TRBD1	TGCAGTGCCAGAACCCCGACAGGGGGTAGCACTGAAGCTTTCTTT	CSARTPTGGSTEAFF
TRBV12-5	many	TRBJ1-1	NA	TGTGCTAGTGGTTTAGGACCCCAGGTATCTGAAGCTTTCTTT	CASGLGPQVSEAFF
TRBV20-1	NA	TRBJ1-4	TRBD1	TGCAGTGCCCTACGCCCGGGACAGGGCTGGGAAAAACTGTTTTTT	CSALRPGQGWEKLFF
TRBV28	few	TRBJ2-2	NA	TGTGCCAGCGGAAGGGGGTCCCCCACCGGGGAGCTGTTTTTT	CASGRGSPTGELFF
TRBV28	NA	TRBJ2-1	NA	TGTGCCAGCAGTTTGAATCGGGTATATGAGCAGTTCTTC	CASSLNRVYEQFF
TRBV28	many	TRBJ1-4	NA	TGTGCCAGCAGGTACCGTGGAGTAGTCGGACTGTTTTTT	CASRYRGVVGLFF
TRBV29-1	many	TRBJ1-2	NA	TGCAGCGTCGGAACAGAGGGGGAGGGAGGCTACACCTTC	CSVGTEGEGGYTF
TRBV5-6	many	TRBJ1-1	NA	TGTGCCAGCAGCCTTCCTGACAGGAACACTGAAGCTTTCTTT	CASSLPDRNTEAFF
TRBV7-2	NA	TRBJ1-5	NA	TGTGCCAGCAGCTTACAGGTAGATCAGCCCCAGCATTTT	CASSLQVDQPQHF
TRBV24-1	NA	TRBJ2-5	NA	TGTGCCACCAGTGATCCCCGACGGAACCAAGAGACCCAGTACTTC	CATSDPRRNQETQYF
TRBV27	many	TRBJ1-6	NA	TGTGCCAGCAGTTTATATGGTTCACCCCTCCACTTT	CASSLYGSPLHF
TRBV6-5	NA	TRBJ2-2	TRBD2	TGTGCCAGCTCCAAGGCGGGAGGTGTCGACACCGGGGAGCTGTTTTTT	CASSKAGGVDTGELFF
TRBV29-1	NA	TRBJ1-1	NA	TGCAGCGTTGAATGGGGCGGGAACACTGAAGCTTTCTTT	CSVEWGGNTEAFF
TRBV9	many	TRBJ2-5	TRBD2	TGTGCCAGCAGCGGGGGTGTAACAGCGGGAGTGGGAGAGACCCAGTACTTC	CASSGGVTAGVGETQYF
TRBV20-1	NA	TRBJ2-1	NA	TGCAGTGCTAGAGATAACGGGGGCATTAATGAGCAGTTCTTC	CSARDNGGINEQFF
TRBV25-1	once	TRBJ1-1	NA	TGTGCCAGTATGAGTAGGGGAACTGAAGCTTTCTTT	CASMSRGTEAFF